This T cell receptor (beta chain) emerged from a study of T cells in Graves' hyperthyroidism and ophthalmopathy. About the research overall: The blood sample was taken at first diagnosis, before treatment began. Study observations and caveats: Blood shared most expanded thyroid clonotypes above 0.001.

This clonotype occurred many times. What it binds is unknown. Hyperthyroidism had been newly diagnosed in patients aged 18 to 65, and its duration was under 2 months. From approximately 9.5 ml of fresh peripheral blood, PBMCs were isolated. Researchers took RNA transcripts and amplified the TCR beta CDR3 regions from them. The study used the HTBI primer set for a first-round RT-PCR of the TCR CDR3. TCRdb fed the multiplex PCR reads into MiXCR, producing one record per CDR3 protein. The sample lists around 400,000 distinct CDR3 sequences, 13% occurring once. Source material: blood. This receptor was obtained from a woman aged 18-29 years with Graves' hyperthyroidism.

This CDR3 is CASSNPGQVNTEAFF. The CDR3 coding sequence is TGTGCCAGCAGTAACCCGGGACAAGTGAACACTGAAGCTTTCTTT. The V and J genes are TRBV28 and TRBJ1-1; possibly TRBD1 for D (6 bases). The CDR3 consists of 15 residues. V lost 5 bases and J 0 bases, leaving 13 bases between the germline ends. Looked up from germline, CDR1 is MDHEN and CDR2 is SYDVKM.